Listed below are T cell receptor beta chains from one sample, sequenced in a study of blood T cells in healthy people across ages. TCRdb passed the 5' RACE reads through MiXCR, listing each CDR3 protein once. The table shows under 2,000,000 distinct CDR3 sequences, with roughly 50% occurring only once. Sequencing was carried out using blood. These receptors were obtained from a woman in her thirties or forties in good health. The CDR3 runs from the conserved cysteine through the conserved F or W. Each record gives: V gene, D gene, J gene, clone size, CDR3 DNA, CDR3 protein. A D gene is named only where the DNA matches it firmly. The size entry is marked missing in some rows and otherwise reads once, few, many or a size class.

v_gene: TRBV19
d_gene: .
j_gene: TRBJ2-5
abundance: .
CDR3nt: TGTGCCAGTAGTACGTCTGCCGGCGAGACCCAGTACTTC
CDR3aa: CASSTSAGETQYF

v_gene: TRBV29-1
d_gene: TRBD1
j_gene: TRBJ2-5
abundance: few
CDR3nt: TGCAGCGTTCTTCGGGCAGGGGGACCCCAAGAGACCCAGTACTTC
CDR3aa: CSVLRAGGPQETQYF

v_gene: TRBV2
d_gene: TRBD2
j_gene: TRBJ2-1
abundance: .
CDR3nt: TGTGCCAGCACCATTGGACTAGCGGTCTACAATGAGCAGTTCTTC
CDR3aa: CASTIGLAVYNEQFF

v_gene: TRBV28
d_gene: .
j_gene: TRBJ2-7
abundance: .
CDR3nt: TGTGCCAGCAGTTGGACCCCTCGGGACGGCTACGAGCAGTACTTC
CDR3aa: CASSWTPRDGYEQYF

v_gene: TRBV27
d_gene: .
j_gene: TRBJ2-7
abundance: .
CDR3nt: TGTGCCAGCAGTTTACGCGACGCAGGTCCTGAGCAGTACTTC
CDR3aa: CASSLRDAGPEQYF

v_gene: TRBV5-1
d_gene: .
j_gene: TRBJ2-7
abundance: .
CDR3nt: TGCGCCAGCAGCTTGTTCCCGGAGGAGCCTCACAATGAGCAGTACTTC
CDR3aa: CASSLFPEEPHNEQYF

v_gene: TRBV28
d_gene: TRBD1
j_gene: TRBJ1-2
abundance: few
CDR3nt: TGTGCCAGCAGTTCCCGGGACAGGGGGAAGGTCTACTATGGCTACACCTTC
CDR3aa: CASSSRDRGKVYYGYTF

v_gene: TRBV20-1
d_gene: .
j_gene: TRBJ1-2
abundance: .
CDR3nt: TGCAGTGCTAGTGCCCTCGGGACAATGTATGGCTACACCTTC
CDR3aa: CSASALGTMYGYTF

v_gene: TRBV20-1
d_gene: TRBD2
j_gene: TRBJ2-3
abundance: once
CDR3nt: TGCAGTGCTAGAGAGGGTCCAGCGGGGGGCGCAGATACGCAGTATTTT
CDR3aa: CSAREGPAGGADTQYF

v_gene: TRBV28
d_gene: .
j_gene: TRBJ2-5
abundance: many
CDR3nt: TGTGCCAGCAGAGGACGTAGCCAAGAGACCCAGTACTTC
CDR3aa: CASRGRSQETQYF

v_gene: TRBV27
d_gene: .
j_gene: TRBJ2-6
abundance: .
CDR3nt: TGTGCCAGCAGTTTATCGAGTCCCCGGGCCAACGTCCTGACTTTC
CDR3aa: CASSLSSPRANVLTF

v_gene: TRBV6-1
d_gene: .
j_gene: TRBJ2-6
abundance: .
CDR3nt: TGTGCCAGCGGGCTAGTTTCTGGGGCCAACGTCCTGACTTTC
CDR3aa: CASGLVSGANVLTF

v_gene: TRBV5-1
d_gene: TRBD1
j_gene: TRBJ1-2
abundance: .
CDR3nt: TGCGCCAGCAGCTTTCCGAGACCGGGACAGACGGGCGGCTACACCTTC
CDR3aa: CASSFPRPGQTGGYTF

v_gene: TRBV4-2
d_gene: .
j_gene: TRBJ2-1
abundance: few
CDR3nt: TGTGCCAGCAGCCAAGAGCCAGGTGAATACTCCTACAATGAGCAGTTCTTC
CDR3aa: CASSQEPGEYSYNEQFF

v_gene: TRBV20-1
d_gene: .
j_gene: TRBJ1-2
abundance: .
CDR3nt: TGCAGTGCAAGAAGGGGGATATATGGCTACACCTTC
CDR3aa: CSARRGIYGYTF

v_gene: TRBV7-9
d_gene: .
j_gene: TRBJ2-7
abundance: few
CDR3nt: TGTGCCAGCAGCCCGCGACCCAATATCTACGAGCAGTACTTC
CDR3aa: CASSPRPNIYEQYF

v_gene: TRBV11-2
d_gene: .
j_gene: TRBJ2-3
abundance: .
CDR3nt: TGTGCCAGCAGCTCGACACCCATAAGCACAGATACACAGTATTTT
CDR3aa: CASSSTPISTDTQYF

v_gene: TRBV27
d_gene: TRBD1
j_gene: TRBJ2-7
abundance: few
CDR3nt: TGTGCCAGCAGCCCCACCCGACAGGGGGCCTCGTTCCCGCACGAGCAGTACTTC
CDR3aa: CASSPTRQGASFPHEQYF

v_gene: TRBV7-2
d_gene: .
j_gene: TRBJ1-2
abundance: .
CDR3nt: TGTGCCAGCAGCTCGTCCGCGGGGGTTGGCTATGGCTACACCTTC
CDR3aa: CASSSSAGVGYGYTF

v_gene: TRBV27
d_gene: .
j_gene: TRBJ2-1
abundance: .
CDR3nt: TGTGCCAGCAGTTCCACGCGACTGCACAATGAGCAGTTCTTC
CDR3aa: CASSSTRLHNEQFF

v_gene: TRBV13
d_gene: .
j_gene: TRBJ2-5
abundance: .
CDR3nt: TGTGCCAGCAGCTCGAGTAGATACCAAGAGATCCAGTACTTC
CDR3aa: CASSSSRYQEIQYF

v_gene: TRBV28
d_gene: TRBD1
j_gene: TRBJ2-5
abundance: .
CDR3nt: TGTGCCAGCAGTCCGGGACAGCAGTCTCGATGGACCCAGTACTTC
CDR3aa: CASSPGQQSRWTQYF